What follows are 24 T cell receptor beta chains derived from one specimen sequenced in a study of identical twins. TCRdb called the 5' RACE reads again in MiXCR, with one record for every CDR3 protein. In the table there are some 500,000 distinct CDR3 sequences, over 11% of which are singletons. These data were likewise used in another study, on yellow fever vaccine responses in identical twins.

The sequencing input was CD4+ T cells sorted from blood. The receptor set was obtained from a woman under 30 in good health.

The chain couples TRBV12-5 to TRBJ1-5; perhaps TRBD1 as D (6 bases). The germline V gene has CDR1 LGHNT and CDR2 FRNRAP. Trimming shortened V by 1 base and J by 7 bases, and 8 bases separated the two germline ends. This CDR3 spans 13 amino acids. CDR3: CASGLGGRQPQHF. For the CDR3, the DNA is TGTGCTAGTGGTTTGGGGGGGCGCCAGCCCCAGCATTTT.

V is TRBV5-1 and J is TRBJ2-1; 10 bases agree with TRBD1. The V segment lost 4 bases and the J segment 7 bases; nucleotides outside the gene matches: 5. Per germline, CDR1 SGHRS and CDR2 YFSETQ. The CDR3 totals 14 residues. CDR3 DNA sequence: TGCGCCAGCAGCCCTCGACAGGGGGCGAATGAGCAGTTCTTC. It is translated as CASSPRQGANEQFF.

The CDR3 is CASSAGGTGETQYF. The CDR3 nucleotides read TGTGCCAGCAGCGCCGGTGGTACAGGGGAGACCCAGTACTTC. The V gene is TRBV7-3, the J gene TRBJ2-5; tentatively, D is TRBD1 (6 bases). The CDR3 has 14 residues. With 5 bases removed from V and 5 bases from J, the gap between germline ends came to 15 bases. The germline V gene encodes CDR1 SGHTA and CDR2 FQGTGA.

The chain has TRBV12-3 or TRBV12-4 and TRBJ2-2; the D gene is possibly TRBD1 (6 bases). Trimming removed 7 bases from V and 4 bases from J, with 13 bases in between. There are 14 residues in the CDR3. The CDR3 here is CASKTGQLTGELFF. The CDR3 DNA reads TGTGCCAGCAAGACAGGACAGCTCACCGGGGAGCTGTTTTTT.

The chain recombines TRBV6-5 with TRBJ2-2; D possibly corresponds to TRBD1 (8 bases). CDR1 and CDR2 (germline): MNHEY, SVGAGI. The V and J ends lost 2 bases and 6 bases respectively, with 13 bases between them. The CDR3 totals 15 residues. The CDR3 DNA sequence: TGTGCCAGCAGTTACGGACAGGGAGGGCCCGGGGAGCTGTTTTTT. Its protein is CASSYGQGGPGELFF.

This clonotype was observed many times. The rearrangement links TRBV27 to TRBJ1-5; 7 positions match TRBD1. The CDR3 is made up of 13 amino acids. Losses at the gene ends were 5 bases for V and 7 bases for J; bases not matched to a gene: 5. CDR1 and CDR2 (germline): MNHEY, SMNVEV (reference sequence). DNA of the CDR3: TGTGCCAGCAGTGTACTACAGGGGCAGCCCCAGCATTTT. Protein: CASSVLQGQPQHF.

The chain joins TRBV5-1 to TRBJ1-1, with TRBD1 matching over 8 bases. With V trimmed by 4 bases and J by 8 bases, 4 bases remained unmatched. Germline CDR1 SGHRS, CDR2 YFSETQ. This CDR3 has 12 residues. Here the CDR3 DNA reads TGCGCCAGCAGCCCGGGACAGGCGGAAGCTTTCTTT. It is translated as CASSPGQAEAFF.

V is TRBV5-1 and J is TRBJ2-7; 8 bases are a match to TRBD1. Per the germline V gene, CDR1 is SGHRS and CDR2 is YFSETQ. CDR3 length: 15 residues. With V trimmed by 4 bases and J by 2 bases, 8 bases remained unmatched. CDR3 sequence reads: CASSRTGFDAYEQYF. The CDR3 DNA follows: TGCGCCAGCAGCAGGACAGGGTTCGATGCCTACGAGCAGTACTTC.

This clonotype has just a few counts. The chain recombines TRBV29-1 with TRBJ2-5; D is ambiguous. The CDR3 consists of 14 residues. Germline CDR1 SQVTM, CDR2 ANQGSEA. V lost 4 bases and J 0 bases, leaving 12 bases between the germline ends. CDR3 protein: CSVVGRQYQETQYF. The CDR3 DNA reads as TGCAGCGTTGTAGGGCGGCAGTACCAAGAGACCCAGTACTTC.

This chain links TRBV4-3 with TRBJ2-7; the D gene is possibly TRBD1 (5 bases). There are 14 residues in the CDR3. The V end was cut by 1 base, the J end by 4 bases, with 11 bases between. Germline-derived CDR1 and CDR2 are LGHNA and YSLEER. The CDR3, as DNA: TGCGCCAGCAGCCAAGGGGGCTTTCAGTACGAGCAGTACTTC. Translated, it gives CASSQGGFQYEQYF.

The rearrangement uses TRBV9 and TRBJ2-1, with unresolved D. CDR3 length: 14 amino acids. The germline V gene has CDR1 SGDLS and CDR2 YYNGEE. The V end was cut by 0 bases, the J end by 7 bases, with 11 bases between. The CDR3 nucleotides read TGTGCCAGCAGCGTAGGTAGCTCCCTGAATGAGCAGTTCTTC. Residues: CASSVGSSLNEQFF.

The rearrangement uses TRBV28 and TRBJ1-2; the D is unclear. V lost 3 bases and J lost 8, with 13 bases in between. Germline V lookup: CDR1 MDHEN, CDR2 SYDVKM. The CDR3 is made up of 13 amino acids. The CDR3: CASSFTDLYGYTF. As DNA, the CDR3 is TGTGCCAGCAGTTTTACTGATCTGTACGGCTACACCTTC.

The chain joins TRBV7-9 to TRBJ2-7; 11 bases line up with TRBD2. V lost 6 bases to trimming and J lost 2 bases; unmatched junction nucleotides: 6. Per germline, CDR1 SEHNR and CDR2 FQNEAQ (reference sequence). The CDR3 has 15 amino acids. This chain's CDR3 is CASRGLAGGTYEQYF. CDR3 bases: TGTGCCAGCAGAGGATTAGCGGGAGGGACCTACGAGCAGTACTTC.

The chain is built from TRBV6-5 and TRBJ1-4, with D maybe TRBD1 (5 bases). The CDR3 is made up of 14 amino acids. V lost 4 bases and J lost 6, with 12 bases in between. In germline, CDR1 is MNHEY, CDR2 SVGAGI. CDR3 region: CASSSGPDYEKLFF. The CDR3 region has the DNA TGTGCCAGCAGTTCAGGGCCGGACTATGAAAAACTGTTTTTT.

This clonotype has just a few counts. This sequence joins TRBV5-1 and TRBJ2-2, with 7 bases that match TRBD2. The CDR3 has 15 residues. Germline V gene data show CDR1 as SGHRS and CDR2 as YFSETQ. The trim removed 3 bases at V and 4 bases at J, leaving 6 bases unmatched. CDR3 amino acids: CASSSTTSSTGELFF. The DNA for the CDR3 is TGCGCCAGCAGCTCGACGACTAGCAGCACCGGGGAGCTGTTTTTT.

This clonotype showed up just a few times. V is TRBV4-2 and J is TRBJ2-2; TRBD1 matches 12 bases. Germline V gives CDR1 LGHNA, CDR2 YNFKEQ. This CDR3 comprises 17 residues. Germline trimming cut 9 bases from V and 6 bases from J; bases unmatched to any gene: 14. The chain's CDR3 is CASAPGTGGKGAGELFF. The CDR3 DNA is TGTGCCAGTGCACCCGGGACAGGGGGCAAGGGGGCCGGGGAGCTGTTTTTT.

This clonotype has just a few counts. The chain couples TRBV6-5 to TRBJ1-2; 7 nucleotides align to TRBD1. The CDR3 consists of 15 residues. CDR1 is MNHEY and CDR2 is SVGAGI in the germline V gene. Trimming took 4 bases from V and 4 from J; bases not matched to a gene: 9. The CDR3 reads CASSSGQLGIYGYTF. Written as DNA, the CDR3 is TGTGCCAGCAGTTCGGGACAGCTAGGGATCTATGGCTACACCTTC.

CDR3 in amino acids: CASSEQRRYEQYF. The CDR3 DNA reads as TGTGCCAGCAGTGAACAGAGGCGCTACGAGCAGTACTTC. The chain is built from TRBV2 and TRBJ2-7; D is unresolved. The germline CDR1 and CDR2 sequences are SNHLY and FYNNEI. The CDR3 covers 13 residues. V was cut by 2 bases and J by 3 bases, with 8 bases left in between. Variable domain in full (rest from reference TRBV2 and TRBJ2-7): EPEVTQTPSHQVTQMGQEVILRCVPISNHLYFYWYRQILGQKVEFLVSFYNNEISEKSEIFDDQFSVERPDGSNFTLKIRSTKLEDSAMYFCASSEQRRYEQYFGPGTRLTVT.

V is TRBV28 and J is TRBJ2-7, with 7 bases aligning to TRBD1. CDR1 and CDR2 (germline): MDHEN, SYDVKM. V lost 6 bases to trimming and J lost 3 bases; unmatched junction nucleotides: 8. CDR3 length: 14 amino acids. CDR3: CASSRGSPIYEQYF. CDR3 sequence (DNA): TGTGCCAGCAGCAGGGGGTCACCGATCTACGAGCAGTACTTC. Together with reference TRBV28 and TRBJ2-7, the CDR3 gives the full variable domain: DVKVTQSSRYLVKRTGEKVFLECVQDMDHENMFWYRQDPGLGLRLIYFSYDVKMKEKGDIPEGYSVSREKKERFSLILESASTNQTSMYLCASSRGSPIYEQYFGPGTRLTVT.

At least ten counts were recorded for this clonotype. This chain links TRBV7-9 with TRBJ1-1, with D perhaps TRBD1 (5 bases). CDR3 length: 14 amino acids. The V gene's germline CDR1 is SEHNR and CDR2 FQNEAQ (reference sequence). The V gene lost 0 bases and the J gene lost 8 bases, with 13 bases spanning the gap. CDR3 protein: CASSLAGGLQEAFF. The CDR3 coding sequence is TGTGCCAGCAGCTTAGCGGGGGGACTCCAGGAAGCTTTCTTT.

The V gene is TRBV6-2 or TRBV6-3, the J gene TRBJ1-1, with D possibly being TRBD1 (5 bases). Germline CDR1 and CDR2: MNHEY and SVGEGT. The V end lost 7 bases, the J end lost 2 bases, and 11 bases lay between the germline ends. CDR3 length equals 13 residues. CDR3 amino acids: CASTGDGNTEAFF. The CDR3 region has the DNA TGTGCCAGCACGGGGGATGGAAACACTGAAGCTTTCTTT.

This clonotype was counted a few times. The rearrangement uses TRBV7-9 and TRBJ2-3; 7 bases agree with TRBD2. This CDR3 region has 15 residues. CDR1 is SEHNR and CDR2 is FQNEAQ in the germline V gene (reference sequence). J lost 2 bases, V lost 6 bases, and 8 bases had no gene match. The CDR3 nucleotides are TGTGCCAGCAGTTTTACGGGGGGATTCACAGATACGCAGTATTTT. Its translation is CASSFTGGFTDTQYF. Full variable domain (missing parts from reference TRBV7-9 and TRBJ2-3): DTGVSQNPRHKITKRGQNVTFRCDPISEHNRLYWYRQTLGQGPEFLTYFQNEAQLEKSRLLSDRFSAERPKGSFSTLEIQRTEQGDSAMYLCASSFTGGFTDTQYFGPGTRLTVL.

This clonotype has just a few counts. The genes are TRBV20-1 and TRBJ2-4; TRBD2 aligns across 7 bases. Germline V gene data show CDR1 as DFQATT and CDR2 as SNEGSKA (reference sequence). The length of the CDR3 is 13 residues. Trimming took 6 bases from V and 6 from J; bases not matched to a gene: 8. The CDR3 coding sequence is TGCAGTGCCCCGGACGGGAGGACAAACATTCAGTACTTC. Its translation: CSAPDGRTNIQYF.

There are a few counts of this clonotype. The J gene is TRBJ2-3, the V gene TRBV18; 8 nucleotides match TRBD2. The CDR3 runs to 15 residues. V lost 1 base and J lost 8; bases outside the gene matches: 8. Per the germline V gene, CDR1 is KGHSH and CDR2 is LQKENI. The CDR3 protein is CASSPRAGVAVTQYF. For the CDR3, the DNA is TGTGCCAGCTCACCACGAGCGGGAGTAGCTGTTACGCAGTATTTT.